The present entry profiles one TCR beta chain with its context. Its antigen is still unknown. The data belong to a study of Ad26.COV2.S vaccination and SARS-CoV-2 variants. Study-wide results and caveats: Similar non-spike TCR breadth was observed in recipients of vaccine and of placebo. Ad26.COV2.S recipients had broader spike-specific TCRs (P = 0.0014). There was a possibility that the TCR breadth and depth analyses underestimated total T cell responses.

TCRdb keeps only in-frame clones here, not all; method: immunoSEQ multiplex PCR. The sample gives about 350,000 clones, 92% of which show up once; 3% to 4% is in the top ten. Germline V gene data show CDR1 as DFQATT and CDR2 as SNEGSKA (reference sequence). This CDR3 spans 11 amino acids. Trimming removed 6 bases from V and 10 bases from J, with 13 bases in between. The rearrangement joins TRBV20-1 to TRBJ2-4, with a tentative D call TRBD1 (6 bases). This clonotype originated in a human donor who had recovered from COVID-19. The sequenced sample was peripheral blood, obtained after recovery from COVID-19. As DNA, the CDR3 is TGCAGTGCCAATCTAGACAGGATTCAGTACTTC. Its protein product is CSANLDRIQYF.